This T cell receptor beta chain came from a study of blood T cells in healthy people across ages. A second PCR of 7 to 11 cycles used a sample-barcoded 5' primer and a J-beta primer mix. Each cDNA molecule was tagged by a template-switch adaptor that had 12 random nucleotides. There were at least 3 million CDR3-containing paired-end reads obtained from each sample. TCRdb processed the 5' RACE reads anew with MiXCR; each CDR3 protein has one entry. The sample includes hundreds of thousands of distinct CDR3 sequences, 45% to 50% seen only once; the top ten take around a third. This clonotype appeared a few times. This CDR3 has 14 residues. Germline CDR1 and CDR2: DFQATT and SNEGSKA (reference sequence). V lost 1 base to trimming and J lost 3 bases, with 12 bases between them.

What was sequenced was blood. V gene TRBV20-1 combines with J gene TRBJ1-2, with TRBD1 as a possible D gene (5 bases). The TCR originated in an older woman in good health. CDR3 sequence reads: CSARGGDRYYGYTF. Here the CDR3 DNA reads TGCAGTGCTAGAGGGGGGGACCGGTACTATGGCTACACCTTC.